This T cell receptor beta chain was identified during a study of response to subunit inactivated influenza vaccine. As to this clonotype: Its cognate antigen is unknown.

Study-wide results and caveats: Authors suggested each seasonal influenza vaccination recruits few new T cells.

The CDR3 is made up of 15 amino acids. The germline V gene has CDR1 LGHDT and CDR2 YNNKEL (reference sequence). V was clipped by 5 bases and J by 5 bases; unmatched bases: 10. TCRdb processed the RT-PCR reads anew with MiXCR; each CDR3 protein has one entry. The sample carries some 640,000 distinct CDR3 sequences, about 15% recorded once. This specimen consisted of PBMCs from blood, obtained approximately 15 days before vaccination. The clonotype originates from a man aged 50-60 years who received an inactivated influenza vaccine. The rearrangement uses TRBV3-1 and TRBJ1-1; 8 bases map to TRBD1. CDR3 protein: CASSGQGTYVTEAFF. CDR3 sequence (DNA): TGTGCCAGCAGCGGACAGGGTACTTATGTAACTGAAGCTTTCTTT.